Presented here are 32 T cell receptor beta chains from one specimen sequenced in a study of T cell responses to AZD1222 COVID-19 vaccine (dated by TCRdb to about 2021). This specimen's time point label, per the study, means: baseline before first vaccination. The library was generated by the immunoSEQ multiplex PCR assay. Held by TCRdb, this immuneACCESS table contains in-frame sequences only and omits some clones. Under half of the omission traces to an unresolved V gene where checked; the cause of the rest is unknown. Across this sample there are under 140,000 clones, with over 75% seen only once. Of the sample, 4% to 5% is held by the ten largest clones. The source material was peripheral blood, sampled on day 0 of AZD1222 vaccination. The receptors shown here come from an adult in good health.

J is TRBJ2-3 and V is TRBV9; 9 bases map to TRBD2. Germline CDR1 reads SGDLS; CDR2 reads YYNGEE. Trimming cost V 7 bases and J 6 bases; bases outside gene matches: 6. The CDR3 consists of 13 residues. CDR3 nucleotides: TGTGCCAGCGATCTTAGCGGGAGTGATACGCAGTATTTT. It encodes CASDLSGSDTQYF.

The chain is built from TRBV28 and TRBJ2-2; TRBD1 matches 7 bases. The germline CDR1 and CDR2 sequences are MDHEN and SYDVKM. J was trimmed by 1 base and V by 6 bases; bases with no gene match: 8. This CDR3 region has 16 residues. The chain's CDR3 is CASSDQTGVNTGELFF. The CDR3 DNA is TGTGCCAGCAGCGACCAAACAGGGGTGAACACCGGGGAGCTGTTTTTT.

This clone was found once. The chain employs TRBV28 and TRBJ1-1; D gene unclear. This CDR3 is built from 11 residues. In germline, CDR1 is MDHEN, CDR2 SYDVKM. The germline V and J ends were trimmed by 6 bases and 1 base, with 3 bases remaining between them. DNA of the CDR3: TGTGCCAGCAGGTGGAACACTGAAGCTTTCTTT. This translates into CASRWNTEAFF.

This chain joins TRBV28 and TRBJ1-2; possible D gene TRBD1, 6 bases. Trimming took off 6 bases at V and 7 bases at J, with 12 bases between the two ends. This CDR3 has 12 residues. Germline CDR1 and CDR2: MDHEN and SYDVKM. CDR3 residues: CASSYRVRGYTF. In nucleotides, the CDR3 is TGTGCCAGCAGCTACAGGGTGCGTGGCTACACCTTC.

The chain joins TRBV18 to TRBJ1-1, with 8 bases fitting TRBD1. CDR1 is KGHSH, CDR2 LQKENI, per germline. This CDR3 contains 14 residues. The junction had 8 bases not matched to a gene; V was cut back by 3 bases and J by 8 bases. This chain's CDR3 is CASSPRGTGGEAFF. The CDR3 DNA reads as TGTGCCAGCTCACCCCGTGGGACAGGAGGGGAAGCTTTCTTT.

Only one count was recorded for this clone. The genes are TRBV24-1 and TRBJ2-6, with D perhaps given as TRBD1 or TRBD2 (5 bases each). Trimming took 4 bases from V and 2 from J, leaving 11 bases between them. The CDR3 is made up of 16 amino acids. Germline CDR1 reads KGHDR; CDR2 reads SFDVKD. CDR3 bases: TGTGCCACCAGTGACCAAATGGGGGCTGGGGCCAACGTCCTGACTTTC. The encoded protein is CATSDQMGAGANVLTF.

The V and J genes are TRBV28 and TRBJ1-6, with no clear D. CDR1 MDHEN and CDR2 SYDVKM come from the germline V gene. The V end lost 6 bases, the J end lost 7 bases, and 10 bases lay between the germline ends. This CDR3 is built from 13 residues. CDR3 nucleotides: TGTGCCAGCAGCCCTGTCGTAAATTCACCCCTCCACTTT. The encoded protein is CASSPVVNSPLHF.

The CDR3 DNA sequence: TGTGCCAGCAGTGACCGAGAGGGTGTAAAGGGCTACACCTTC. This encodes CASSDREGVKGYTF. V usage is TRBV6-1 and J usage is TRBJ1-2; D uncertain. Trimming left V 3 bases short and J 8 bases short, with 16 bases between. CDR1 is MNHNS, CDR2 SASEGT, per germline. This CDR3 is 14 amino acids long.

The CDR3 nucleotides read TGTGCCAGCAGTTTAGACAGGGGATTACGGAGCAATCAGCCCCAGCATTTT. Translated: CASSLDRGLRSNQPQHF. The chain links TRBV28 to TRBJ1-5; 8 bases map to TRBD1. The trim removed 2 bases at V and 1 base at J, leaving 7 bases unmatched. This CDR3 comprises 17 residues. The germline V gene encodes CDR1 MDHEN and CDR2 SYDVKM.

The V and J genes are TRBV3-1 (or the pseudogene TRBV3-2) and TRBJ2-4; D may match TRBD1 or TRBD2 (6 bases each). Germline V gene lookup returns CDR1 LGHDT and CDR2 YNNKEL (reference sequence). V lost 4 bases and J lost 6, with 16 bases in between. The CDR3 spans 15 residues. CDR3 in DNA: TGTGCCAGCAGCCGACAACAGGGAGGTGGAAACATTCAGTACTTC. This gives the protein CASSRQQGGGNIQYF.

The V and J genes are TRBV27 and TRBJ2-7, with unresolved D. The CDR3 spans 9 residues. Germline assignment: CDR1 MNHEY and CDR2 SMNVEV (reference sequence). The V end was cut by 2 bases, the J end by 8 bases, with 1 base between. CDR3: CASSLQQYF. The CDR3 DNA reads as TGTGCCAGCAGTTTACAGCAGTACTTC.

The rearrangement uses TRBV5-6 and TRBJ1-5; 7 bases line up with TRBD1. The length of the CDR3 is 14 residues. Germline V gene lookup returns CDR1 SGHDT and CDR2 YYEEEE. V trimming: 0 bases; J trimming: 5 bases; junction bases outside the gene matches: 2. DNA for the CDR3: TGTGCCAGCAGCTTGGGACAGGGACATCAGCCCCAGCATTTT. Its translation: CASSLGQGHQPQHF.

The CDR3 bases are TGTGCCAGCAGTCCAAGAAGAGGGGGACAGGGGTCTTTTGTCACCTTC. Protein: CASSPRRGGQGSFVTF. V is TRBV7-2 and J is TRBJ1-2, with 10 bases matching TRBD1. The CDR3 has 16 amino acids. Trimming cost V 6 bases and J 13 bases; bases outside gene matches: 20. Germline loops: CDR1 SGHTA, CDR2 FQGNSA.

The rearrangement uses TRBV6-5 and TRBJ1-2; the match to TRBD1 covers 8 bases. Germline assignment: CDR1 MNHEY and CDR2 SVGAGI. V lost 0 bases, J lost 11 bases, and 8 bases stayed unmatched. The CDR3 length is 14 residues. The CDR3 nucleotides read TGTGCCAGCAGTTACTCGGGGCAGGGGGCGGGGTACACCTTC. Its translation is CASSYSGQGAGYTF.

The rearrangement links TRBV7-9 to TRBJ1-1; D perhaps matches TRBD1 (6 bases). Germline-derived CDR1 and CDR2 are SEHNR and FQNEAQ (reference sequence). This CDR3 spans 16 amino acids. The germline V and J ends were trimmed by 4 bases and 4 bases, with 19 bases remaining between them. CDR3: CASSSPKRGEGTEAFF. The CDR3 nucleotides are TGTGCCAGCAGCTCCCCGAAAAGGGGGGAAGGCACTGAAGCTTTCTTT.

CDR3 sequence reads: CATSDSPGDQSRETQYF. DNA for the CDR3: TGTGCCACCAGTGATTCCCCGGGGGACCAGAGCCGGGAGACCCAGTACTTC. The chain couples TRBV24-1 to TRBJ2-5; possible D gene TRBD2, 6 bases. The V end was cut by 2 bases, the J end by 5 bases, with 20 bases between. The CDR3 totals 17 residues. In germline, CDR1 is KGHDR, CDR2 SFDVKD.

The V call is TRBV19, the J call TRBJ1-5, with D maybe TRBD1 (5 bases). CDR3 size: 12 residues. CDR1 LNHDA and CDR2 SQIVND come from the germline V gene (reference sequence). V lost 9 bases and J 3 bases, leaving 9 bases between the germline ends. The CDR3 loop reads CASRTSNQPQHF. The CDR3 nucleotides are TGTGCCAGCCGGACATCCAATCAGCCCCAGCATTTT.

The V call is TRBV6-5, the J call TRBJ1-2; 7 bases fit TRBD1. The J segment lost 6 bases and the V segment lost 0 bases, leaving 7 bases of the junction unmatched. The CDR3 sequence is 15 residues long. Germline V gene sequence: CDR1 MNHEY, CDR2 SVGAGI. The CDR3 DNA reads as TGTGCCAGCAGTTACTCAGGAAGACAGGGTCATGGCTACACCTTC. Translation: CASSYSGRQGHGYTF.

This clone was picked up one time. V and J are TRBV4-1 and TRBJ2-1; TRBD2 agrees at 7 bases. The J segment lost 3 bases and the V segment lost 1 base, leaving 9 bases of the junction unmatched. The length of the CDR3 is 17 residues. The germline CDR1 and CDR2 sequences are MGHRA and YSYEKL. The DNA for the CDR3 is TGCGCCAGCAGCCAAGGGTACAGCGGGAAATTCTACAATGAGCAGTTCTTC. The encoded protein is CASSQGYSGKFYNEQFF.

This clone appeared a single time. This rearrangement joins TRBV15 to TRBJ1-4; no firm D call. The CDR3 contains 14 residues. The germline V gene has CDR1 LNHNV and CDR2 YYDKDF (reference sequence). The V end lost 1 base, the J end lost 4 bases, and 7 bases lay between the germline ends. CDR3 nucleotide sequence: TGTGCCACCAGCAGAGGGCTGTATAATGAAAAACTGTTTTTT. Its protein product is CATSRGLYNEKLFF.

J is TRBJ2-5 and V is TRBV2; D unresolved. The germline V gene encodes CDR1 SNHLY and CDR2 FYNNEI. The CDR3 has 13 residues. Trimming took off 7 bases at V and 2 bases at J, with 11 bases between the two ends. CDR3 nucleotides: TGTGCCAGCATACGTACAGCACAAGAGACCCAGTACTTC. Encoded protein: CASIRTAQETQYF.

J is TRBJ2-7 and V is TRBV11-2, with 7 bases lining up with TRBD2. The germline CDR1 and CDR2 sequences are SGHAT and FQNNGV. This CDR3 is 14 amino acids long. Losses at the gene ends were 5 bases for V and 3 bases for J; bases not matched to a gene: 7. The CDR3 is CASSPSTGGYEQYF. The DNA for the CDR3 is TGTGCCAGCAGCCCGTCCACGGGAGGCTACGAGCAGTACTTC. Based on the CDR3 plus reference TRBV11-2 and TRBJ2-7, the full variable domain is EAGVAQSPRYKIIEKRQSVAFWCNPISGHATLYWYQQILGQGPKLLIQFQNNGVVDDSQLPKDRFSAERLKGVDSTLKIQPAKLEDSAVYLCASSPSTGGYEQYFGPGTRLTVT.

This chain links TRBV5-1 with TRBJ2-6; D is ambiguous. The CDR3 is 16 residues long. Germline CDR1 and CDR2: SGHRS and YFSETQ. Trimming pared 4 bases from V and 2 bases from J, leaving 13 bases between. The chain's CDR3 is CASSHEVGPGANVLTF. The CDR3 DNA follows: TGCGCCAGCAGCCATGAGGTCGGTCCTGGGGCCAACGTCCTGACTTTC. Drawing the rest from reference TRBV5-1 and TRBJ2-6, the complete variable domain is KAGVTQTPRYLIKTRGQQVTLSCSPISGHRSVSWYQQTPGQGLQFLFEYFSETQRNKGNFPGRFSGRQFSNSRSEMNVSTLELGDSALYLCASSHEVGPGANVLTFGAGSRLTVL.

This clone was detected a few times. The chain is built from TRBV11-2 and TRBJ1-2; no definite D call. CDR3 size: 13 residues. The V gene's germline CDR1 is SGHAT and CDR2 FQNNGV. Trimming left V 5 bases short and J 5 bases short, with 12 bases between. The CDR3 DNA reads as TGTGCCAGCAGCGCCCTCCGGGAGTATGGCTACACCTTC. Its translation: CASSALREYGYTF. The complete variable domain, with remaining parts taken from reference TRBV11-2 and TRBJ1-2, reads EAGVAQSPRYKIIEKRQSVAFWCNPISGHATLYWYQQILGQGPKLLIQFQNNGVVDDSQLPKDRFSAERLKGVDSTLKIQPAKLEDSAVYLCASSALREYGYTFGSGTRLTVV.

This sequence joins TRBV11-1 and TRBJ1-2, with D maybe TRBD1 (5 bases). The V and J ends lost 5 bases and 6 bases respectively, with 13 bases between them. The CDR3 has 13 amino acids. Germline V CDR1 and CDR2: SGHAT, FQDESV (reference sequence). This chain's CDR3 is CASSPERGHGYTF. In nucleotides, the CDR3 is TGTGCCAGCAGCCCTGAGAGGGGTCATGGCTACACCTTC.

V usage is TRBV7-9 and J usage is TRBJ2-3, with 14 nucleotides matching TRBD2. Per germline, CDR1 SEHNR and CDR2 FQNEAQ (reference sequence). The length of the CDR3 is 16 residues. The ends lost 4 bases at V and 3 bases at J; junction bases unmatched: 3. The CDR3 bases are TGTGCCAGCAGCTCGGGACTAGCGGGGGTTACAGATACGCAGTATTTT. Its translation: CASSSGLAGVTDTQYF.

DNA of the CDR3: TGTGCCAGCAGTTGGGGGGGTGGAGAGACCCAGTACTTC. Translated: CASSWGGGETQYF. This chain links TRBV12-3 or TRBV12-4 with TRBJ2-5; 7 positions agree with TRBD2. The CDR3 consists of 13 residues. Losses at the gene ends were 4 bases for V and 4 bases for J; bases not matched to a gene: 3.

The chain recombines TRBV10-3 with TRBJ2-1, with TRBD1 matching over 9 bases. The CDR3 spans 14 residues. The germline gives CDR1 ENHRY, CDR2 SYGVKD. Trimming took 2 bases from V and 6 from J; bases not matched to a gene: 2. In DNA, the CDR3 is TGTGCCATCAGTGAGCGGACAGGGGCCAATGAGCAGTTCTTC. It is translated as CAISERTGANEQFF.

V usage is TRBV6-2 or TRBV6-3 and J usage is TRBJ2-3, with 10 bases identical to TRBD2. CDR1 is MNHEY and CDR2 is SVGEGT in the germline V gene. This CDR3 is 15 amino acids long. Trimming cost V 6 bases and J 4 bases; bases outside gene matches: 7. CDR3 region: CASSPPGLASDTQYF. As DNA, the CDR3 is TGTGCCAGCAGCCCTCCGGGACTAGCGTCAGATACGCAGTATTTT.

The CDR3 loop reads CASRVGQENTIYF. The CDR3 nucleotides are TGTGCCAGCAGGGTCGGTCAGGAAAACACCATATATTTT. The chain couples TRBV2 to TRBJ1-3; D is uncertain. The V end was cut by 6 bases, the J end by 6 bases, with 12 bases between. The germline CDR1 and CDR2 sequences are SNHLY and FYNNEI. The CDR3 totals 13 residues.

This chain connects TRBV6-4 to TRBJ2-2, with a tentative D call TRBD2 (5 bases). Looked up from germline, CDR1 is MRHNA and CDR2 is SNTAGT. V dropped 2 bases and J dropped 3 bases, with 7 bases sitting between them. The CDR3 spans 14 residues. The CDR3 loop reads CASSDHSDTGELFF. CDR3 nucleotides: TGTGCCAGCAGTGACCATAGCGACACCGGGGAGCTGTTTTTT.

This clone was recorded a few times. The V and J genes are TRBV7-7 and TRBJ2-7, with D perhaps TRBD1 (6 bases). CDR1 SSHAT and CDR2 FNYEAQ come from the germline V gene (reference sequence). Trimming shortened V by 3 bases and J by 4 bases, and 10 bases separated the two germline ends. CDR3 size: 13 residues. The CDR3 region is CASSFTGSYEQYF. The CDR3 DNA reads TGTGCCAGCAGCTTCACAGGGTCTTACGAGCAGTACTTC.